The T cell receptor beta chain under discussion was sequenced for a study of CD8+CD57+ T cells in acquired aplastic anemia. This clonotype was seen more than once but under ten times. Sequencing was done on patients that had shown CD8+CD57+ cell expansion by flow cytometry. Diagnosis of severe acquired aplastic anemia applied to all patients. Genomic DNA, serving as template, underwent TCR beta VDJ and CDR3 profiling. TCRdb reprocessed the reads with MiXCR, giving one entry per CDR3 protein. The table has around 220,000 distinct CDR3 sequences, roughly 45% seen once. Trimming removed 0 bases from V and 0 bases from J, with 22 bases in between. The CDR3 is made up of 20 amino acids. Per germline, CDR1 SGHRS and CDR2 YFSETQ.

The sample consisted of sorted CD4+, CD8+, or CD8+CD57+ T cells (not recorded which) from PBMCs. The sequence derives from a human donor with aplastic anemia. V gene TRBV5-1 combines with J gene TRBJ2-1; possibly TRBD2 for D (6 bases). The CDR3 nucleotides read TGCGCCAGCAGCTTGGCCCCGGGACTTGCAACCGGAAGCTCCTACAATGAGCAGTTCTTC. Translating gives CASSLAPGLATGSSYNEQFF.